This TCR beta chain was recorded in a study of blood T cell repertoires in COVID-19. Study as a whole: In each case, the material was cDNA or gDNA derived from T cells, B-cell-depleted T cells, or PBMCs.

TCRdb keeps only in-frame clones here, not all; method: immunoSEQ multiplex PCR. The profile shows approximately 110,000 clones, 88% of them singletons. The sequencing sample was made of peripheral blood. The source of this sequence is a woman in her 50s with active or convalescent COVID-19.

The CDR3 coding sequence is TGTGCCAGCAGCTTAGTTTCACTGGAGACCCAGTACTTC. Translating it yields CASSLVSLETQYF. V usage is TRBV7-3 and J usage is TRBJ2-5; no definite D call. V gave up 2 bases and J gave up 5 bases, with 9 bases separating them. This CDR3 comprises 13 residues. Per the germline V gene, CDR1 is SGHTA and CDR2 is FQGTGA.